This is a list of T cell receptor beta chains from one sample in a study of response to subunit inactivated influenza vaccine. Via MiXCR, TCRdb re-called the RT-PCR reads, giving one row per CDR3 protein. The repertoire holds hundreds of thousands of distinct CDR3 sequences, 25% seen once, with around 1.8% in the top ten. The material was CD4+ T cells sorted from PBMCs, obtained 4 to 6 days after vaccination. These receptors came from a man aged 50-59 years who received an inactivated influenza vaccine. The CDR3 runs from the conserved cysteine through the conserved F or W. Each record gives: J gene, V gene, clone size, D gene, CDR3 protein, CDR3 DNA. D genes are given only for firm matches. Clone size appears in some rows only: once, few, many, or a class for an expanded clone.

TRBJ2-1,TRBV7-2,many,NA,CASSLSGGPYNEQFF,TGTGCCAGCAGCTTAAGTGGAGGCCCCTACAATGAGCAGTTCTTC
TRBJ2-3,TRBV7-9,NA,TRBD2,CASSPSILAGRTDTQYF,TGTGCCAGCAGCCCAAGTATCCTAGCGGGAAGAACAGATACGCAGTATTTT
TRBJ1-1,TRBV20-1,few,NA,CSARGEVTEAFF,TGCAGTGCTAGAGGCGAGGTCACTGAAGCTTTCTTT
TRBJ2-7,TRBV20-1,NA,NA,CSGNHPGTYEQYF,TGCAGCGGCAACCATCCCGGGACCTACGAGCAGTACTTC
TRBJ2-3,TRBV24-1,NA,TRBD1,CATSLGQGTDTQYF,TGTGCCACCAGTCTGGGACAGGGGACAGATACGCAGTATTTT
TRBJ2-1,TRBV4-2,NA,NA,CASSLSGFDEQFF,TGTGCCAGCAGCCTTTCCGGGTTCGATGAGCAGTTCTTC
TRBJ2-1,TRBV10-3,NA,TRBD2,CAITGLAGGHEQFF,TGTGCCATCACTGGACTAGCGGGAGGTCATGAGCAGTTCTTC
TRBJ1-1,TRBV29-1,NA,NA,CSVGTGTEAFF,TGCAGCGTCGGAACGGGAACTGAAGCTTTCTTT
TRBJ2-3,TRBV28,NA,TRBD1,CASSGYRGADTQYF,TGTGCCAGCAGCGGTTACAGGGGTGCCGATACGCAGTATTTT
TRBJ1-2,TRBV19,few,NA,CASSGGDPWRYGYTF,TGTGCCAGTAGTGGCGGGGATCCATGGAGGTATGGCTACACCTTC
TRBJ1-4,TRBV12-3/TRBV12-4,few,NA,CASSIGTFGGKLFF,TGTGCCAGCAGCATAGGCACTTTTGGGGGAAAACTGTTTTTT
TRBJ1-1,TRBV4-2,few,NA,CASSQDTLRPYTEAFF,TGTGCCAGCAGCCAAGACACACTCAGACCATACACTGAAGCTTTCTTT
TRBJ2-7,TRBV20-1,few,TRBD2,CSAGGLVSFHEQYF,TGCAGTGCAGGCGGACTAGTTTCTTTCCACGAGCAGTACTTC
TRBJ1-1,TRBV4-1,many,NA,CASSQGVNTEAFF,TGCGCCAGCAGCCAAGGTGTGAACACTGAAGCTTTCTTT
TRBJ1-2,TRBV28,NA,NA,CASSLYGGGYGYTF,TGTGCCAGCAGTTTATATGGGGGCGGCTATGGCTACACCTTC
TRBJ2-2,TRBV14,NA,NA,CASSQGGTYTGELFF,TGTGCCAGCAGCCAAGGAGGGACTTACACCGGGGAGCTGTTTTTT
TRBJ2-7,TRBV12-3/TRBV12-4,few,NA,CASSDPGQTASYEQYF,TGTGCCAGCAGTGATCCGGGACAAACGGCTTCCTACGAGCAGTACTTC
TRBJ1-1,TRBV29-1,NA,TRBD1,CSVIRGDRVRNTEAFF,TGCAGCGTGATTCGAGGGGACAGGGTGAGGAACACTGAAGCTTTCTTT
TRBJ2-1,TRBV4-1,NA,NA,CASSQDPGVYEQFF,TGCGCCAGCAGCCAAGACCCCGGTGTGTATGAGCAGTTCTTC
TRBJ2-1,TRBV25-1,few,NA,CASSVGGGNEQFF,TGTGCCAGCAGTGTGGGAGGTGGCAATGAGCAGTTCTTC
TRBJ2-3,TRBV29-1,many,TRBD1,CSVQRDRGTDTQYF,TGCAGCGTTCAACGGGACAGGGGTACAGATACGCAGTATTTT
TRBJ2-7,TRBV5-6,NA,NA,CASSFRPVLREQYF,TGTGCCAGCAGCTTTCGGCCCGTCCTACGCGAGCAGTACTTC
TRBJ2-3,TRBV11-2,NA,NA,CASREQWGTDTQYF,TGTGCCAGCAGGGAGCAGTGGGGCACAGATACGCAGTATTTT
TRBJ2-1,TRBV18,NA,NA,CASSGGAFYNEQFF,TGTGCCAGCTCCGGCGGGGCGTTCTACAATGAGCAGTTCTTC
TRBJ2-1,TRBV27,NA,NA,CASSLEDRHNEQFF,TGTGCCAGCAGTTTGGAAGATCGACACAATGAGCAGTTCTTC
TRBJ2-7,TRBV10-3,NA,NA,CAISERVAYEQYF,TGTGCCATCAGTGAGAGGGTAGCCTACGAGCAGTACTTC
TRBJ2-3,TRBV9,NA,NA,CASSQTGVEGDTQYF,TGTGCCAGCAGCCAAACGGGCGTGGAGGGCGATACGCAGTATTTT
TRBJ2-7,TRBV29-1,few,TRBD1,CSVGDRGTYEQYF,TGCAGCGTTGGAGACAGGGGGACCTACGAGCAGTACTTC
TRBJ1-2,TRBV12-3/TRBV12-4,NA,NA,CASSQDSRYGYTF,TGTGCCAGCAGTCAGGACAGCCGCTATGGCTACACCTTC
TRBJ2-5,TRBV11-2,few,NA,CASSVVGQIQETQYF,TGTGCCAGCAGCGTAGTGGGACAAATACAAGAGACCCAGTACTTC
TRBJ1-1,TRBV28,NA,NA,CASRRYPTEAFF,TGTGCCAGCAGAAGGTACCCCACTGAAGCTTTCTTT
TRBJ2-7,TRBV5-1,NA,NA,CASSPSAGIYEQYF,TGCGCCAGCAGCCCTTCGGCAGGGATTTACGAGCAGTACTTC
TRBJ1-2,TRBV10-3,NA,TRBD1,CAISEGQGVYYGYTF,TGTGCCATCAGTGAAGGCCAGGGGGTTTACTATGGCTACACCTTC
TRBJ2-7,TRBV6-1,few,NA,CASSSYRTYEQYF,TGTGCCAGCAGCTCGTACAGGACCTACGAGCAGTACTTC
TRBJ1-4,TRBV20-1,few,NA,CSASGMVNEKLFF,TGCAGTGCTTCAGGGATGGTAAATGAAAAACTGTTTTTT
TRBJ2-3,TRBV15,few,TRBD1,CATTPGGQGADTQYF,TGTGCCACCACCCCGGGGGGACAGGGGGCAGATACGCAGTATTTT
TRBJ2-1,TRBV29-1,NA,TRBD2,CSVIAGGTYNEQFF,TGCAGCGTGATAGCGGGTGGAACCTACAATGAGCAGTTCTTC
TRBJ2-3,TRBV12-3/TRBV12-4,NA,NA,CASSLRQTGTDTQYF,TGTGCCAGCAGTTTAAGGCAGACGGGCACAGATACGCAGTATTTT
TRBJ2-7,TRBV7-8,NA,TRBD2,CASSGKAGGWDEQYF,TGTGCCAGCAGCGGGAAAGCGGGGGGTTGGGACGAGCAGTACTTC
TRBJ2-5,TRBV29-1,NA,TRBD1,CSATGLQETQYF,TGCAGCGCGACAGGGTTACAAGAGACCCAGTACTTC
TRBJ2-5,TRBV18,many,NA,CASSQETQYF,TGTGCCAGCAGCCAAGAGACCCAGTACTTC